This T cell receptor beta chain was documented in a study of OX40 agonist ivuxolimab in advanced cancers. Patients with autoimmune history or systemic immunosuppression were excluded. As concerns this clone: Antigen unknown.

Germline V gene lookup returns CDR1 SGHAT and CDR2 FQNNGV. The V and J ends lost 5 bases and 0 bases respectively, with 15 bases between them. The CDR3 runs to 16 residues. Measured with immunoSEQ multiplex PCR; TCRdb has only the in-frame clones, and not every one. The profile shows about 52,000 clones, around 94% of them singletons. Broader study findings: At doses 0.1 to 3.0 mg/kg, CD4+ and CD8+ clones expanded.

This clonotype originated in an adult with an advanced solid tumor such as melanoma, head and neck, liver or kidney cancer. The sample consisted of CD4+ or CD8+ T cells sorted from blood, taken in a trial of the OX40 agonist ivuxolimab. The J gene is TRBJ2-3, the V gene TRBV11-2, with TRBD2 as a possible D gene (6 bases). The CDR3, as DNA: TGTGCCAGCAGCCCCCAGTGGGGGACTAGCACAGATACGCAGTATTTT. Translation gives CASSPQWGTSTDTQYF.